This T cell receptor (beta chain) was observed in a study of CD8 T cells in Susac syndrome. Germline CDR1 SGHTA, CDR2 FQGNSA. The ends were cut back, 5 bases at V and 0 bases at J, with 17 bases in the middle. This CDR3 has 16 residues. An input of about 0.45 to 1 ug of RNA was subjected to reverse transcription using random hexamers. MiXCR, run by TCRdb on the immunoSEQ multiplex PCR reads, gives a single entry per CDR3 protein. The data hold tens of thousands of distinct CDR3 sequences, with 91% observed a single time. In this sample, this clonotype turned up a few times. The sample was CD8+ T cells from PBMCs. The genes are TRBV7-2 and TRBJ2-7, with D unclear. This clonotype was sampled from a human donor with multiple sclerosis. DNA for the CDR3: TGTGCCAGCAGCGCGATAGGCCAGCCGCTCTCCTACGAGCAGTACTTC. It yields the protein CASSAIGQPLSYEQYF.